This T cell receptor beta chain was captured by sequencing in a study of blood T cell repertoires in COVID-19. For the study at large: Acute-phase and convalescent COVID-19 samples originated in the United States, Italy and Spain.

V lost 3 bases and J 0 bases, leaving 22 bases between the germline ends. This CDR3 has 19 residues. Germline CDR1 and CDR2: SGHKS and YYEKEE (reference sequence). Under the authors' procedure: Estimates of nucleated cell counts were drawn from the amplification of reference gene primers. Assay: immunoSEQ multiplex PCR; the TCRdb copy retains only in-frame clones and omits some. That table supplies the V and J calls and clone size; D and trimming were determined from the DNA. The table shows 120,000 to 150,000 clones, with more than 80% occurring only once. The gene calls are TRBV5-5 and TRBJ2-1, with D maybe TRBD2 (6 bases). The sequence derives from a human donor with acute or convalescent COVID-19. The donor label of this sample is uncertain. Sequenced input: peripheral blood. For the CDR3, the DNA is TGTGCCAGCAGCTGGAGGGCAACTCAGGCACCGAGCTCCTACAATGAGCAGTTCTTC. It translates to CASSWRATQAPSSYNEQFF. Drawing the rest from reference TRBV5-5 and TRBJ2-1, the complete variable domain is DAGVTQSPTHLIKTRGQQVTLRCSPISGHKSVSWYQQVLGQGPQFIFQYYEKEERGRGNFPDRFSARQFPNYSSELNVNALLLGDSALYLCASSWRATQAPSSYNEQFFGPGTRLTVL.